These 8 T cell receptor beta chains originate from one sample sequenced in a study of blood T cell repertoires in COVID-19. TCRdb keeps only in-frame clones here, not all; method: immunoSEQ multiplex PCR. The sample contains hundreds of thousands of clones, approximately 80% of which appear only once. The sample comprised PBMCs or T cells enriched from blood (not recorded which). The receptor source for this set is a woman in her thirties or forties with acute COVID-19.

The rearrangement joins TRBV4-2 to TRBJ2-7; D may be TRBD1 (6 bases). CDR3 size: 16 residues. Between the trimmed V and J ends, which lost 4 bases and 0 bases, there was a span of 16 bases. CDR1 and CDR2 (germline): LGHNA, YNFKEQ. The CDR3 region is CASSPSRQVNSYEQYF. The CDR3 region has the DNA TGTGCCAGCAGCCCCTCTAGACAGGTCAACTCCTACGAGCAGTACTTC.

The V and J genes are TRBV27 and TRBJ1-2; a weak D match, TRBD1 (5 bases). This CDR3 contains 13 residues. With 3 bases removed from V and 8 bases from J, the gap between germline ends came to 13 bases. CDR1 MNHEY and CDR2 SMNVEV come from the germline V gene (reference sequence). The CDR3 reads CASSFSRARGYTF. CDR3 sequence (DNA): TGTGCCAGCAGTTTTTCCAGGGCTCGCGGCTACACCTTC.

The chain joins TRBV28 to TRBJ2-7, with a tentative D call TRBD1 (5 bases). Germline-derived CDR1 and CDR2 are MDHEN and SYDVKM. The CDR3 has 11 residues. V was shortened by 5 bases and J by 7 bases, with 9 bases between the two germline ends. The CDR3 loop reads CASSRRGEQYF. The CDR3 nucleotides read TGTGCCAGCAGTCGAAGGGGAGAGCAGTACTTC.

The chain carries TRBV9 and TRBJ1-6; D not resolved. Looked up from germline, CDR1 is SGDLS and CDR2 is YYNGEE. This CDR3 has 16 amino acids. V lost 2 bases and J lost 6, with 15 bases in between. CDR3 region: CASSVGSQTSNSPLHF. The CDR3 DNA sequence: TGTGCCAGCAGCGTTGGATCCCAGACTAGTAATTCACCCCTCCACTTT.

The rearrangement uses TRBV5-1 and TRBJ2-2, with a tentative D call TRBD2 (6 bases). Trimming shortened V by 0 bases and J by 6 bases, and 12 bases separated the two germline ends. The CDR3 totals 15 residues. Germline V gene sequence: CDR1 SGHRS, CDR2 YFSETQ. The CDR3 region is CASSLGLDFAGELFF. CDR3 nucleotides: TGCGCCAGCAGCTTGGGACTAGATTTCGCCGGGGAGCTGTTTTTT.

The chain joins TRBV28 to TRBJ1-1, with TRBD1 identical over 8 bases. V was pared by 4 bases and J by 6 bases, with 10 bases of the junction left unmatched. This CDR3 has 15 amino acids. Germline CDR1 and CDR2: MDHEN and SYDVKM. The CDR3 DNA sequence: TGTGCCAGCAGTTCGTCAGGACAGGGCTCCGCTGAAGCTTTCTTT. Translated, it gives CASSSSGQGSAEAFF.

This chain joins TRBV7-9 and TRBJ1-2; 8 bases align to TRBD1. Unmatched junction bases numbered 3, after V lost 5 bases and J lost 1 base. The germline gives CDR1 SEHNR, CDR2 FQNEAQ (reference sequence). This CDR3 is built from 14 residues. CDR3 DNA sequence: TGTGCCAGCAGCCCCGACAGGGGTAACTATGGCTACACCTTC. Protein sequence: CASSPDRGNYGYTF.

The chain couples TRBV6-1 to TRBJ1-5; D is ambiguous. CDR1 MNHNS and CDR2 SASEGT come from the germline V gene. The CDR3 contains 15 residues. V lost 0 bases, J lost 3 bases, and 9 bases lay in between. Here the CDR3 DNA reads TGTGCCAGCAGTGAAGCGCTCGGGAACAATCAGCCCCAGCATTTT. It translates to CASSEALGNNQPQHF.